The clone carrying this T cell receptor beta chain came up once. TCRdb's table, derived via immunoSEQ multiplex PCR, lists solely in-frame clones and lacks some. The sample lists about 320,000 clones; 80% to 90% were seen once. The length of the CDR3 is 16 residues. V dropped 5 bases and J dropped 1; count of bases not matched to a gene: 5. The germline V gene encodes CDR1 LNHDA and CDR2 SQIVND (reference sequence). Participant reports of clinical history set cohort assignment. The record originates from a study of blood T cell repertoires in COVID-19. Study context: From T cells, B-cell-depleted T cells, or PBMCs came the material, which was cDNA or gDNA.

The sample taken for sequencing was PBMCs or T cells enriched from blood (not recorded which). This chain links TRBV19 with TRBJ2-6; 7 bases agree with TRBD1. The sequence came from a woman under 30 who had recovered from COVID-19. The CDR3 region has the DNA TGTGCCAGTAGTCCCGGGACAGCTTCTGGGGCCAACGTCCTGACTTTC. Its translation: CASSPGTASGANVLTF.